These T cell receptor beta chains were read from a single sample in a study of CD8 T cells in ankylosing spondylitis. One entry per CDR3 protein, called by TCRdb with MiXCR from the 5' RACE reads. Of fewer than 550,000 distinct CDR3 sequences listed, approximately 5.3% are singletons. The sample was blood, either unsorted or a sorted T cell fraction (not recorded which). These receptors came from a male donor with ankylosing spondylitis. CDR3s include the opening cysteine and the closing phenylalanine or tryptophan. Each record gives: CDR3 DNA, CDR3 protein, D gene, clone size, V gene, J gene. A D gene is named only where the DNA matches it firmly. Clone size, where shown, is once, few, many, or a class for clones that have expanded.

CDR3 DNA: TGCAGTGCTAGACCCCTCAGCGGGGGGCGGGATGAGCAGTTCTTC; CDR3 protein: CSARPLSGGRDEQFF; D gene: TRBD2; clone size: -; V gene: TRBV20-1; J gene: TRBJ2-1
CDR3 DNA: TGTGCCAGCAGCTCGGCCGGGTGGTACGGAGAGACCCAGTACTTC; CDR3 protein: CASSSAGWYGETQYF; D gene: -; clone size: -; V gene: TRBV7-2; J gene: TRBJ2-5
CDR3 DNA: TGTGCCAGCCAAAGAGGACTAGATGTCTACGAGCAGTACTTC; CDR3 protein: CASQRGLDVYEQYF; D gene: TRBD2; clone size: many; V gene: TRBV2; J gene: TRBJ2-7
CDR3 DNA: TGTGCCAGCAGCTTGGCCATAGCGGGGGGGAGTGACGAGCAGTACTTC; CDR3 protein: CASSLAIAGGSDEQYF; D gene: TRBD2; clone size: few; V gene: TRBV7-2; J gene: TRBJ2-7
CDR3 DNA: TGCAGCGTCCGTCCGGGAAGAGCAATGTACCAAGAGACCCAGTACTTC; CDR3 protein: CSVRPGRAMYQETQYF; D gene: -; clone size: many; V gene: TRBV29-1; J gene: TRBJ2-5
CDR3 DNA: TGTGCCAGCAGTTACCCTCCTGCCTACGAGCAGTACTTC; CDR3 protein: CASSYPPAYEQYF; D gene: -; clone size: many; V gene: TRBV6-5; J gene: TRBJ2-7
CDR3 DNA: TGTGCCAGCAGCGTAGATTCACGGGAGGGAAGCAATGAGCAGTTCTTC; CDR3 protein: CASSVDSREGSNEQFF; D gene: TRBD2; clone size: many; V gene: TRBV9; J gene: TRBJ2-1
CDR3 DNA: TGCGCCAGCAGCCCGGACAGGGCCTACAACACTGAAGCTTTCTTT; CDR3 protein: CASSPDRAYNTEAFF; D gene: TRBD1; clone size: many; V gene: TRBV5-1; J gene: TRBJ1-1
CDR3 DNA: TGCAGTGCTAGAGACCTTCGTGCTTTCTTT; CDR3 protein: CSARDLRAFF; D gene: -; clone size: many; V gene: TRBV20-1; J gene: TRBJ1-1
CDR3 DNA: TGTGCCAGCAGCCAAGGTGGCAGGGCCTTACTAGCCTCCTACGAGCAGTACTTC; CDR3 protein: CASSQGGRALLASYEQYF; D gene: -; clone size: few; V gene: TRBV4-2; J gene: TRBJ2-7
CDR3 DNA: TGTGCCAGCAGCTTAGAAGGGAGCCCGAACACTGAAGCTTTCTTT; CDR3 protein: CASSLEGSPNTEAFF; D gene: -; clone size: many; V gene: TRBV7-2; J gene: TRBJ1-1
CDR3 DNA: TGTGCCAGCAGTTACGGGCCGCGAACTAATGAAAAACTGTTTTTT; CDR3 protein: CASSYGPRTNEKLFF; D gene: -; clone size: -; V gene: TRBV6-2/TRBV6-3; J gene: TRBJ1-4
CDR3 DNA: TGTGGTGTAATCATGAACACTGAAGCTTTCTTT; CDR3 protein: CGVIMNTEAFF; D gene: -; clone size: many; V gene: TRBV19; J gene: TRBJ1-1
CDR3 DNA: TGTGCCAGCGGTCTAACCCGATTTGAAGCTTTCTTT; CDR3 protein: CASGLTRFEAFF; D gene: -; clone size: many; V gene: TRBV28; J gene: TRBJ1-1
CDR3 DNA: TGTGCCAGCAGTTACTCCCTACTAGCGGGGTTGACCTACAATGAGCAGTTCTTC; CDR3 protein: CASSYSLLAGLTYNEQFF; D gene: TRBD2; clone size: many; V gene: TRBV6-2/TRBV6-3; J gene: TRBJ2-1
CDR3 DNA: TGCGCCAGCAGCTTGGCCGCTCGACTAGCGGGAGTCTTGTCCTACGAGCAGTACTTC; CDR3 protein: CASSLAARLAGVLSYEQYF; D gene: TRBD2; clone size: -; V gene: TRBV5-1; J gene: TRBJ2-7
CDR3 DNA: TGCAGTGCTAGAGACCACCATAGCAATCAGCCCCAGCATTTT; CDR3 protein: CSARDHHSNQPQHF; D gene: -; clone size: many; V gene: TRBV20-1; J gene: TRBJ1-5
CDR3 DNA: TGTGCCAGCAGTCCCGGGACCTATGAGCAGTTCTTC; CDR3 protein: CASSPGTYEQFF; D gene: -; clone size: many; V gene: TRBV27; J gene: TRBJ2-1